The 7 T cell receptor beta chains below all came from one sample that was sequenced in a study of post-analysis software for immune sequencing data. Their target antigens are unknown. Unique molecular identifiers were carried by the TCR beta cDNA libraries. TCRdb recomputed calls from the PCR reads with MiXCR, one row per CDR3 protein. The sample includes around 400,000 distinct CDR3 sequences, roughly 36% of them seen just once. General study results and limits: Higher frequency in patients than in controls was seen for roughly five TRBV segments, with TRBV5-6, TRBV5-1 and TRBV20-1 among them.

Sequenced input: blood. The source is a girl between 10 and 17 years old with multiple sclerosis.

The chain combines TRBV11-2 with TRBJ2-3, with D unresolved. There are 13 residues in the CDR3. The V end was cut by 4 bases, the J end by 5 bases, with 10 bases between. Germline loops: CDR1 SGHAT, CDR2 FQNNGV. The DNA of the CDR3 is TGTGCCAGCAGCTCCGAGGCTCTAGATACGCAGTATTTT. The encoded protein is CASSSEALDTQYF.

This clonotype was seen a few times. The chain is built from TRBV12-5 and TRBJ2-7; no clear D. The length of the CDR3 is 13 residues. The germline gives CDR1 LGHNT, CDR2 FRNRAP. V lost 2 bases to trimming and J lost 2 bases, with 7 bases between them. The CDR3 nucleotides read TGTGCTAGTGGTTTGTGGGTACCCTACGAGCAGTACTTC. This encodes CASGLWVPYEQYF.

This clonotype turned up a few times. The genes are TRBV7-2 and TRBJ1-1, with TRBD1 identical over 7 bases. Germline V gene lookup returns CDR1 SGHTA and CDR2 FQGNSA. The CDR3 is made up of 14 amino acids. V lost 6 bases and J lost 2; bases outside the gene matches: 6. This CDR3 is CASRLTGANTEAFF. CDR3 in DNA: TGTGCCAGCAGACTCACAGGGGCTAACACTGAAGCTTTCTTT.

This clonotype was detected only a few times. The chain recombines TRBV9 with TRBJ2-5; tentatively, D is TRBD2 (5 bases). The V gene's germline CDR1 is SGDLS and CDR2 YYNGEE. The CDR3 extends over 13 amino acids. With 3 bases removed from V and 4 bases from J, the gap between germline ends came to 10 bases. CDR3 residues: CASSANSGETQYF. The CDR3 DNA reads TGTGCCAGCAGCGCCAACAGCGGAGAGACCCAGTACTTC.

This clonotype was picked up many times. The chain carries TRBV6-5 and TRBJ2-5; 7 bases line up with TRBD1. The CDR3 spans 16 residues. Germline V gene data show CDR1 as MNHEY and CDR2 as SVGAGI. J lost 5 bases, V lost 0 bases, and 9 bases had no gene match. The CDR3 sequence is CASSYSSKGGRETQYF. The CDR3, as DNA: TGTGCCAGCAGTTACTCGAGTAAAGGGGGCCGTGAGACCCAGTACTTC.

The chain uses TRBV5-6 and TRBJ2-5; 12 bases fit TRBD2. CDR3 length: 16 amino acids. With 2 bases clipped from V and 1 base from J, the junction kept 3 bases outside the gene matches. The germline V gene encodes CDR1 SGHDT and CDR2 YYEEEE. For the CDR3, the DNA is TGTGCCAGCAGCTTCGGACTAGCGGGGATCCAAGAGACCCAGTACTTC. Amino acids: CASSFGLAGIQETQYF.

The chain joins TRBV12-3 or TRBV12-4 to TRBJ1-4; the D is unclear. This CDR3 has 12 residues. V was trimmed by 3 bases and J by 14 bases, leaving 13 bases between them. CDR3 protein: CASSLPPSILFF. CDR3 bases: TGTGCCAGCAGTTTGCCGCCCTCGATTCTGTTTTTT.